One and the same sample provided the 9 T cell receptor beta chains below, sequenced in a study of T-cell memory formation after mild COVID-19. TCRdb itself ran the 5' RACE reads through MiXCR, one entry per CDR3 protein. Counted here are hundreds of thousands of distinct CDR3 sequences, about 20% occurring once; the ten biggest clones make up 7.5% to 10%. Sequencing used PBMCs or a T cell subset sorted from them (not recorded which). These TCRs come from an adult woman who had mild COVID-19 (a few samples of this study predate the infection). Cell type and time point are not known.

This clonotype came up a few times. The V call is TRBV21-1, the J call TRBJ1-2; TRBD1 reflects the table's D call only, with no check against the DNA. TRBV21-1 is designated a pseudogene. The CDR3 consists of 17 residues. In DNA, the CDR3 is TGTGCCAGCAGCGCCCCGGGGACAGGGGCAGCTAACTATGGCTACACCTTC. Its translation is CASSAPGTGAANYGYTF.

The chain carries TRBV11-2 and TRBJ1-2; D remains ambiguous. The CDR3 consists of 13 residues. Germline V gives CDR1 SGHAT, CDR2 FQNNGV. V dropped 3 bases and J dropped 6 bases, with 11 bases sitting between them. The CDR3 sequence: CASSFWTTHGYTF. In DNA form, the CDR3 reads TGTGCCAGCAGCTTCTGGACTACCCATGGCTACACCTTC.

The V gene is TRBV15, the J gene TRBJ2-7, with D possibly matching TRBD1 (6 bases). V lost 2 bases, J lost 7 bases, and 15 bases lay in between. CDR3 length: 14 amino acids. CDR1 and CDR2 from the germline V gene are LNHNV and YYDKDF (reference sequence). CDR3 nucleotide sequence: TGTGCCACCAGCAGAAAACAGGGAAACGGGGAGCAGTACTTC. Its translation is CATSRKQGNGEQYF.

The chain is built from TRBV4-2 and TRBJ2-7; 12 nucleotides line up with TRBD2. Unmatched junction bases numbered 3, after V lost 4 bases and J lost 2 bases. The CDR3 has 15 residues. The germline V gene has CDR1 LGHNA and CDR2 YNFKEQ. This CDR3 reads CASSPASGRAYEQYF. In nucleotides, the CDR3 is TGTGCCAGCAGCCCCGCTAGCGGGAGGGCCTACGAGCAGTACTTC.

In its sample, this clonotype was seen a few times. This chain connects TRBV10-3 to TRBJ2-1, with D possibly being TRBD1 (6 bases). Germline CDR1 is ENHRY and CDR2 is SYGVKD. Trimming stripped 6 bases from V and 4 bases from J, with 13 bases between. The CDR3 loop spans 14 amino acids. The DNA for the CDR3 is TGTGCCATCAGACAGGGACCGGGGTACAATGAGCAGTTCTTC. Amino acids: CAIRQGPGYNEQFF.

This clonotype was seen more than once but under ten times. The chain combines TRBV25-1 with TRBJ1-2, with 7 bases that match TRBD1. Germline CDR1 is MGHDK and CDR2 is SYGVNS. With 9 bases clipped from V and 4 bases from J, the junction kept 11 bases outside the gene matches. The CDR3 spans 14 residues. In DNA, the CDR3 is TGTGCCAGTTCCGGACAGGAGGTTCTCTATGGCTACACCTTC. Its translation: CASSGQEVLYGYTF.

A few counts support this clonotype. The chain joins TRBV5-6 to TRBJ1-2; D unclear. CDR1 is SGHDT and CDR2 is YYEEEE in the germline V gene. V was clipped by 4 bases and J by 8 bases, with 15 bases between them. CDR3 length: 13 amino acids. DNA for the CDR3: TGTGCCAGCAGCCGCCCAGGAGTGAACGGCTACACCTTC. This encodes CASSRPGVNGYTF. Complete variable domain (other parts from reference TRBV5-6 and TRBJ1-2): DAGVTQSPTHLIKTRGQQVTLRCSPKSGHDTVSWYQQALGQGPQFIFQYYEEEERQRGNFPDRFSGHQFPNYSSELNVNALLLGDSALYLCASSRPGVNGYTFGSGTRLTVV.

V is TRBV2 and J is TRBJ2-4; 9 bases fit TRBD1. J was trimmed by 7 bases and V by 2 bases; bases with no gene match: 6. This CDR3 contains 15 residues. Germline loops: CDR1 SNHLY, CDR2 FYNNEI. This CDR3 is CASSETGTGSNIQYF. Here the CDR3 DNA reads TGTGCCAGCAGTGAAACCGGGACAGGGAGTAACATTCAGTACTTC.

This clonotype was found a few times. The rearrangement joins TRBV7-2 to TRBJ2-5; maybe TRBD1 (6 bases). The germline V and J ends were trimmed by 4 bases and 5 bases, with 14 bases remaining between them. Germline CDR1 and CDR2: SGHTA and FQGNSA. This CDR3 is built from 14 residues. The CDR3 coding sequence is TGTGCCAGCAGCTCCTGGACTGGGGGCGAGACCCAGTACTTC. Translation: CASSSWTGGETQYF.